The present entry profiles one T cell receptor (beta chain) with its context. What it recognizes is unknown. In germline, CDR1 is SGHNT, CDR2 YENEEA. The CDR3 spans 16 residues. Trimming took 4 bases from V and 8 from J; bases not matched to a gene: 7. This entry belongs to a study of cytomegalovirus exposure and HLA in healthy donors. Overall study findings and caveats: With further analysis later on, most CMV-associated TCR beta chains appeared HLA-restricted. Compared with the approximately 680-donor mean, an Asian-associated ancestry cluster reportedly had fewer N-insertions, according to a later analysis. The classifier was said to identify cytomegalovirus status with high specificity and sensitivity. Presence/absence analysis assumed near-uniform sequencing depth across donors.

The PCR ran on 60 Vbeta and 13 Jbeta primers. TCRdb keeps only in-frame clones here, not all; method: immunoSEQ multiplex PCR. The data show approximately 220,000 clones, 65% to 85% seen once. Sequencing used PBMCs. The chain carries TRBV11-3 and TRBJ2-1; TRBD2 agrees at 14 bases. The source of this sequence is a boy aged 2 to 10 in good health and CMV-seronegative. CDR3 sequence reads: CASSSKGLAGVDEQFF. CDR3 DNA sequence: TGTGCCAGCAGCTCGAAGGGACTAGCGGGAGTCGATGAGCAGTTCTTC.